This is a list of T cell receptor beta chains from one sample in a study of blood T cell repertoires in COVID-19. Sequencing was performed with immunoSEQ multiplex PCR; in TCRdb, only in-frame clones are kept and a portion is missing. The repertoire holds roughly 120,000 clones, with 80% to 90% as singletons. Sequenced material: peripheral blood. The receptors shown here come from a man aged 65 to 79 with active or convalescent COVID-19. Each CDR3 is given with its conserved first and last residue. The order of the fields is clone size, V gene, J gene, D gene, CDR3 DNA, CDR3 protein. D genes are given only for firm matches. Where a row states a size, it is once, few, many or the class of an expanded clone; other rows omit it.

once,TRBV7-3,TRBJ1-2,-,TGTGCCAGCAGCTTAAACGGACAGCCGTATGGCTACACCTTC,CASSLNGQPYGYTF
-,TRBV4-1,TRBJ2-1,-,TGCGCCAGCAGCCATCCTGGGACTTCCTACAATGAGCAGTTCTTC,CASSHPGTSYNEQFF
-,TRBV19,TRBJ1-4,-,TGTGCCAGTAGTACCCTGTGGGGAGGGGCTAATGAAAAACTGTTTTTT,CASSTLWGGANEKLFF
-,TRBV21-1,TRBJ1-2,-,TGTGCCAGCAGCGCCCGGACAGGGGGCGCGAGGGGCTACACCTTC,CASSARTGGARGYTF
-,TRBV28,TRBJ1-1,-,TGTGCCCGCAGTTCCGGGGGGGAGGGGGACACTGAAGCTTTCTTT,CARSSGGEGDTEAFF
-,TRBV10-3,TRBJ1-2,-,TGTGCCATCAGTGACGCAGGGGCAGCTAACTATGGCTACACCTTC,CAISDAGAANYGYTF
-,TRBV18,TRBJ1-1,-,TGTGCCAGCTCACTGGGGGGAAACACTGAAGCTTTCTTT,CASSLGGNTEAFF
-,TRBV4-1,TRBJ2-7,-,TGCGCCAGCAGCCAAGATCGAGGCAACTCCTACGAGCAGTACTTC,CASSQDRGNSYEQYF
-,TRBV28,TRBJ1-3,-,TGTGCCAGCAGTGCCGGGGACAACTCTGGAAACACCATATATTTT,CASSAGDNSGNTIYF
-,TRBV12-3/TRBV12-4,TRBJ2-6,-,TGTGCCAGCACCCTCTCTGGGGCCAACGTCCTGACTTTC,CASTLSGANVLTF
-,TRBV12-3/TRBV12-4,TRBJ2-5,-,TGTGCCAGCGCCTGGAGCACGGCGGAGACCCAGTACTTC,CASAWSTAETQYF
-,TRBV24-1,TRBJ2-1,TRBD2,TGTGCCACCAGTGATTTGCCCCAAGGCGGGAGCTCCTACAATGAGCAGTTCTTC,CATSDLPQGGSSYNEQFF
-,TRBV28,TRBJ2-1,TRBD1,TGTGCCAGCAGACCCGGGACAGGGGCCTACAATGAGCAGTTCTTC,CASRPGTGAYNEQFF
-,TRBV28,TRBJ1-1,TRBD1,TGTGCCAGCAGTTTATATGCGGCAGGGGGCGGTGAAGCTTTCTTT,CASSLYAAGGGEAFF
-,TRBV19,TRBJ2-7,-,TGTGCCAGTAGTATCGCGGCCTACTACGAGCAGTACTTC,CASSIAAYYEQYF
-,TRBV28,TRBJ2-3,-,TGTGCCAGCAGTCCGGAGGGAACTGGGACAGATACGCAGTATTTT,CASSPEGTGTDTQYF
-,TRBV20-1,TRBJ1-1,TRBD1,TGCAGTGCTAGTAGAGTGACAGGGGCTATGGTGAACACTGAAGCTTTCTTT,CSASRVTGAMVNTEAFF
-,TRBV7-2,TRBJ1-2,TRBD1,TGTGCCAGCTCCGTGGCGGGACAGGGGAACTATGGCTACACCTTC,CASSVAGQGNYGYTF
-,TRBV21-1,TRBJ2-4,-,TGTGCCAGCAGCAAAAGGTTCATAGCCATTCCCCCCAAAAACATTCAGTACTTC,CASSKRFIAIPPKNIQYF
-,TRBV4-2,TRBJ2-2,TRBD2,TGTGCCAGCAGCCAAGGGGCTAGCGGGATAAACACCGGGGAGCTGTTTTTT,CASSQGASGINTGELFF
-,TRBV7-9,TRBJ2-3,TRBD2,TGTGCCAGCAGCTTACCCAAGGCGGGAGGTAGAGATACGCAGTATTTT,CASSLPKAGGRDTQYF
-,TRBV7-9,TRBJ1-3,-,TGTGCCAGCAGCTTCTCGGGAGGTGGAAACACCATATATTTT,CASSFSGGGNTIYF
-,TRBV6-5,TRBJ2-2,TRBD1,TGTGCCAGCAGTACCCGGGGACAGACGGCCGGGGAGCTGTTTTTT,CASSTRGQTAGELFF
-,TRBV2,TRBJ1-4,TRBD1,TGTGCCAGCAGTCGGGACAGGGAAGGCGAAAAACTGTTTTTT,CASSRDREGEKLFF
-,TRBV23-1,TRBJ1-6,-,TGCGCCAGCAGTCAATCCTATCACATCGACACGCATTATAATTCACCCCTCCACTTT,CASSQSYHIDTHYNSPLHF
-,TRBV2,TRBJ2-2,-,TGTGCCAGCAGTGAAGTTCTGGGCCCAACTGGCCCGAACACCGGGGAGCTGTTTTTT,CASSEVLGPTGPNTGELFF
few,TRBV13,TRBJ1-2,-,TGTGCCAGCAGCCCCTGGCGCAGGGGCTATGGCTACACCTTC,CASSPWRRGYGYTF
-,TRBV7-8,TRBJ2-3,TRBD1,TGTGCCAGCAGCCCAAGACAGGGGGCGGCAAATACGCAGTATTTT,CASSPRQGAANTQYF
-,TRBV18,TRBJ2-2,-,TGTGCCAGCTCCAGGACAGACACCGGGGAGCTGTTTTTT,CASSRTDTGELFF
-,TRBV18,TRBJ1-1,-,TGTGCCAGCTCACCATTTAGCGGGGAGGACACTGAAGCTTTCTTT,CASSPFSGEDTEAFF
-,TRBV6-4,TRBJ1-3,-,TGTGCCAGCAGTCAGGGGTCCGGAAACACCATATATTTT,CASSQGSGNTIYF
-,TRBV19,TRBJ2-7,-,TGTGCCAGTAGTATATGGGGGGACGGAGTATCCTACGAGCAGTACTTC,CASSIWGDGVSYEQYF
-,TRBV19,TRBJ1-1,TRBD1,TGTGCCAGTAGTCGTCCCGGGACAGGGAAGGAGACTGAAGCTTTCTTT,CASSRPGTGKETEAFF
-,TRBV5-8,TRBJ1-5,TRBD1,TGTGCCAGCAGCTTGGCCCGGGGACAGGGGAACAATCAGCCCCAGCATTTT,CASSLARGQGNNQPQHF
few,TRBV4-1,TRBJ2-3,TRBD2,TGCGCCAGCAGTGATACTAGCGGGAGGGCTTCTCGCACAGATACGCAGTATTTT,CASSDTSGRASRTDTQYF
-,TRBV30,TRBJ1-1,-,TGTGCCTGGAGGCTGGGGGCATACACTGAAGCTTTCTTT,CAWRLGAYTEAFF
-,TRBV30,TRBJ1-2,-,TGTGCCTGGAGCCTAGGAGCGGCTAACTATGGCTACACCTTC,CAWSLGAANYGYTF
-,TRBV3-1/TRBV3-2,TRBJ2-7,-,TGTGCCAGCAATACTTACGGGTATGACGAGCAGTACTTC,CASNTYGYDEQYF
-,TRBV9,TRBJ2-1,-,TGTGCCAGCTCCGCAGGGGACGGGTCCTACAATGAGCAGTTCTTC,CASSAGDGSYNEQFF
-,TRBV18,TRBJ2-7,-,TGTGCCAGCTCACCCGGGATTGGATCCGAGCAGTACTTC,CASSPGIGSEQYF
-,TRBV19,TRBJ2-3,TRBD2,TGTGCCAGTAGTGACCTAGCGGGAGATACGCAGTATTTT,CASSDLAGDTQYF
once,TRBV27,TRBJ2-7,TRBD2,TGTGCCAGCAGCTCGGGACTAGCGTATAACGAGCAGTACTTC,CASSSGLAYNEQYF